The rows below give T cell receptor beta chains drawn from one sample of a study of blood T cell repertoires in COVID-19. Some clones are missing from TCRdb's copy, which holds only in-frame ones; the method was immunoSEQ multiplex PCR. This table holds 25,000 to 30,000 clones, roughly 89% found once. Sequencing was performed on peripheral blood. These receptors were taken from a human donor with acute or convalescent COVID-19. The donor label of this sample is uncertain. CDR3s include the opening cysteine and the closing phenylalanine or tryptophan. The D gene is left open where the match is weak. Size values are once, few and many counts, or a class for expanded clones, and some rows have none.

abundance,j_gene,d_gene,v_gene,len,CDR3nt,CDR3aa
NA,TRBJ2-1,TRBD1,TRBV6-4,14,TGTGCCAGCAGTAGACAGGGGCATTACAATGAGCAGTTCTTC,CASSRQGHYNEQFF
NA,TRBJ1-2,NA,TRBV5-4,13,TGTGCCAGCAGCTCCGACAGGCACTATGGCTACACCTTC,CASSSDRHYGYTF
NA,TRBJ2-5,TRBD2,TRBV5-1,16,TGCGCCAGCAGCTTGGCCCTGGGGAGGGCCCAAGAGACCCAGTACTTC,CASSLALGRAQETQYF
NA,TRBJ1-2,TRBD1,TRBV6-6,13,TGTGCCAGCATCCGACAGGGACTGAGTGGCTACACCTTC,CASIRQGLSGYTF
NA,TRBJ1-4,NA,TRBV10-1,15,TGCGCCAGCAGTGAGTCCGGGGTAGAGAGAGAAAAACTGTTTTTT,CASSESGVEREKLFF
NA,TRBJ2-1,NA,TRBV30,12,TGTGCCTGGAGTGTTTTGCAGGGTCAGCAGTTCTTC,CAWSVLQGQQFF
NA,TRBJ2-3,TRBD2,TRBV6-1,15,TGTGCCAGCAGTGAAGCAGCGGGAGAATCAGATACGCAGTATTTT,CASSEAAGESDTQYF
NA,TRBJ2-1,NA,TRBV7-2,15,TGTGCCAGCACTATGCAGGGTGGAAGGTACAATGAGCAGTTCTTC,CASTMQGGRYNEQFF
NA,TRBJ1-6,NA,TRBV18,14,TGTGCCAGCTCGCCTCAGGGGAATAATTCACCCCTCCACTTT,CASSPQGNNSPLHF
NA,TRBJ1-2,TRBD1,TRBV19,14,TGTGCCACCATGTCGGACAGGTTAAACTATGGCTACACCTTC,CATMSDRLNYGYTF
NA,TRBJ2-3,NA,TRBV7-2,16,TGTGCCAGCAGCTTTCAAACGGGACTTAGCACAGATACGCAGTATTTT,CASSFQTGLSTDTQYF
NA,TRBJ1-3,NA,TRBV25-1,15,TGTGCCAGCAGTGAATATGCGGGGCCTGGAAACACCATATATTTT,CASSEYAGPGNTIYF
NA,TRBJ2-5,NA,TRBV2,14,TGTGCCAGCAGGAGGGTGACAGGCCAAGAGACCCAGTACTTC,CASRRVTGQETQYF
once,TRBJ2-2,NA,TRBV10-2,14,TGCGCCATCAGGGGGGGGCAGAACACCGGGGAGCTGTTTTTT,CAIRGGQNTGELFF
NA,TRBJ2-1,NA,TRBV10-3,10,TGTGCCATCAGAGGGGAGGTGCAGTTCTTC,CAIRGEVQFF
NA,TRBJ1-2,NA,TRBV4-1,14,TGCGCCAGCAGCCAAGTACAGGGTGGATATGGCTACACCTTC,CASSQVQGGYGYTF
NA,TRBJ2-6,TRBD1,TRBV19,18,TGTGCCAGTAGCCTAGGGACAGGGGCTGGGCGTGGGGCCAACGTCCTGACTTTC,CASSLGTGAGRGANVLTF
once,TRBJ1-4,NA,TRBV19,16,TGTGCCAGTAGCGCCCCAGGGTCGGGCGCTAATGAAAAACTGTTTTTT,CASSAPGSGANEKLFF
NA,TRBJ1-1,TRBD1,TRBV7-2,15,TGTGCCAGCAGCTCGACACAGGGGGGGGTCACTGAAGCTTTCTTT,CASSSTQGGVTEAFF
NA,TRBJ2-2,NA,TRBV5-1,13,TGCGCCAGCAGTTTAGACAGCACCGGGGAGCTGTTTTTT,CASSLDSTGELFF
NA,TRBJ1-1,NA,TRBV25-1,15,TGTGCCAGCAGTGCCTGGGGGGGTCTGAACACTGAAGCTTTCTTT,CASSAWGGLNTEAFF
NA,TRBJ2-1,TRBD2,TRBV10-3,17,TGTGCCATCAGAACCGGGACTAGCGGGGTCTCCTACAATGAGCAGTTCTTC,CAIRTGTSGVSYNEQFF
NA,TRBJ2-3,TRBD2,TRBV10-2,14,TGCGCCAGCACCGATGCGGGGGGCACAGATACGCAGTATTTT,CASTDAGGTDTQYF
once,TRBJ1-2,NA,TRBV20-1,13,TGCAGTGCTAGTGCAGGCAGCAACTATGGCTACACCTTC,CSASAGSNYGYTF
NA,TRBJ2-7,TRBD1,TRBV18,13,TGTGCCAGCTCACCCGGACAGGTCTACGAGCAGTACTTC,CASSPGQVYEQYF
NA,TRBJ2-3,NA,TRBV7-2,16,TGTGCCAGCAGCTTAGCGCCGGGGACTGGCACAGATACGCAGTATTTT,CASSLAPGTGTDTQYF
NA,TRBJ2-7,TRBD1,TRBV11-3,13,TGTGCCAGCAGCATACAGGGGCTCGACGAGCAGTACTTC,CASSIQGLDEQYF
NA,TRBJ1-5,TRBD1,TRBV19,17,TGTGCCAGTAGTATACGACAGGGAAGGGGTAGCAATCAGCCCCAGCATTTT,CASSIRQGRGSNQPQHF
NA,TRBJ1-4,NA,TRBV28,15,TGTGCCAGCAGTTTGTATGGGAGCGGTGGTGAAAAACTGTTTTTT,CASSLYGSGGEKLFF
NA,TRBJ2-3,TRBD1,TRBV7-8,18,TGTGCCAGCAGCTTATCCTTAGGAGGGACAGGGAGCACAGATACGCAGTATTTT,CASSLSLGGTGSTDTQYF
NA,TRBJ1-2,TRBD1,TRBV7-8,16,TGTGCCAGCAGCTTAGCACAAGGACAGGGCGGCTATGGCTACACCTTC,CASSLAQGQGGYGYTF
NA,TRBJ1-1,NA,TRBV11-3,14,TGTGCCAGCAGCTTTGGGACAAGGGGCGCTGAAGCTTTCTTT,CASSFGTRGAEAFF
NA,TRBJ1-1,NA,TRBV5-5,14,TGTGCCAGCAGCCCGACTGTAATGAACACTGAAGCTTTCTTT,CASSPTVMNTEAFF
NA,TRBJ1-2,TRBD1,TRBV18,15,TGTGCCAGCTCAAATGGACAGGTCGTTGGCTATGGCTACACCTTC,CASSNGQVVGYGYTF
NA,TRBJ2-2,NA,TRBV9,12,TGTGCCAGCAGCCCCTTTGCCGGGGAGCTGTTTTTT,CASSPFAGELFF
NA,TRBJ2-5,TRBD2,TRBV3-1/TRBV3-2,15,TGTGCCAGCAGCCACGGACTAGCGGCTCAAGAGACCCAGTACTTC,CASSHGLAAQETQYF
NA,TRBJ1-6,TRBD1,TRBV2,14,TGTGCCAGCAGTCGGGACAGCGGGAATTCACCCCTCCACTTT,CASSRDSGNSPLHF
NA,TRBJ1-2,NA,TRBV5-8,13,TGTGCCAGTGCCCTGGGACAACGGTATGGCTACACCTTC,CASALGQRYGYTF